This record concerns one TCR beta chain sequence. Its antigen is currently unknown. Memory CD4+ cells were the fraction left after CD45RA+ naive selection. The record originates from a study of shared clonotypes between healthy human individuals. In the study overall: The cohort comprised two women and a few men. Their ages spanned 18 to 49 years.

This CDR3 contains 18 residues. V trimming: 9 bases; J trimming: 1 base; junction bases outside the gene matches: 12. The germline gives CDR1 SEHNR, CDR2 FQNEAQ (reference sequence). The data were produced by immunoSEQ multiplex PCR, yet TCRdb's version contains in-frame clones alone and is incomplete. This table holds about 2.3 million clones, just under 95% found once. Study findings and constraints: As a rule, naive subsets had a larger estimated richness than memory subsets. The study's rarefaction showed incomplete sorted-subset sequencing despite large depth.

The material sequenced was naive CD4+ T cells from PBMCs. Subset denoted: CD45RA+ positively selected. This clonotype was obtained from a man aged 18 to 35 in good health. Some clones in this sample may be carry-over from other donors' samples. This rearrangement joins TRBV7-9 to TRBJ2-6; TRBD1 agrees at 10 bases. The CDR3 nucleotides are TGTGCCAGTACGACCCGGGACAGGGGCTTTTCTGGGGCCAACGTCCTGACTTTC. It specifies CASTTRDRGFSGANVLTF.